This TCR beta chain comes out of a study of OX40 agonist ivuxolimab in advanced cancers. As for the study in general: Partial responses were achieved by three patients: one hepatocellular carcinoma, two cutaneous melanoma.

Profiled with immunoSEQ multiplex PCR; TCRdb holds only in-frame clones, not every one. The sample has tens of thousands of clones, just over 85% seen once. V dropped 6 bases and J dropped 15; count of bases not matched to a gene: 10. This CDR3 spans 12 amino acids. Germline V gene data show CDR1 as SGHDN and CDR2 as FVKESK. The chain links TRBV14 to TRBJ1-4; TRBD1 agrees at 7 bases. This clonotype originated in an adult with an advanced solid tumor such as melanoma, head and neck, liver or kidney cancer. The specimen was CD4+ or CD8+ T cells sorted from blood, collected in a trial of the OX40 agonist ivuxolimab. The CDR3 DNA reads as TGTGCCAGCAGTCGACAGGGATTGGGTTTGTTTTTT. It yields the protein CASSRQGLGLFF.